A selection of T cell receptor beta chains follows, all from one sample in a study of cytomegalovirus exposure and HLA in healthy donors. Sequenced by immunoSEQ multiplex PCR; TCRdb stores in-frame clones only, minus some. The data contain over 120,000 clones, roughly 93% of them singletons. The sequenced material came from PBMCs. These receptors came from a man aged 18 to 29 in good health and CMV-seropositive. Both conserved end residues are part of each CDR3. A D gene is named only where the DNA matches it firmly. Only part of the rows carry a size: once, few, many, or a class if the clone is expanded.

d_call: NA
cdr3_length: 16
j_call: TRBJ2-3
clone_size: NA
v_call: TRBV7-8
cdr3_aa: CASSLPDIFPTDTQYF
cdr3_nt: TGTGCCAGCAGCCTCCCGGACATCTTTCCCACAGATACGCAGTATTTT

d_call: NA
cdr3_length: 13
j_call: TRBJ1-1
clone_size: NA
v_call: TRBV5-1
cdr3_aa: CASSRDAGLEAFF
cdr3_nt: TGCGCCAGCAGCCGGGACGCGGGATTAGAAGCTTTCTTT

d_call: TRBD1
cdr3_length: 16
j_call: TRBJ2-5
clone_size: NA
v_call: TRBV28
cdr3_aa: CASSLLGTGGGETQYF
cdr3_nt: TGTGCCAGCAGCCTACTCGGGACAGGGGGCGGCGAGACCCAGTACTTC

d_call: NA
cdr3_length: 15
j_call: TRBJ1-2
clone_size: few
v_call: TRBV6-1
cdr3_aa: CASSGRQTPNYGYTF
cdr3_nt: TGTGCCAGCAGTGGGCGACAGACGCCTAACTATGGCTACACCTTC

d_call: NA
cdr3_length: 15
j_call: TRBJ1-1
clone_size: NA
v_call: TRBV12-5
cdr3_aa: CASGLPPGTYTEAFF
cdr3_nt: TGTGCTAGTGGTTTGCCCCCCGGGACATATACAGAAGCTTTCTTT

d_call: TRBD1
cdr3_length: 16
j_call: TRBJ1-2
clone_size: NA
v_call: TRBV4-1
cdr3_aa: CASSRRGTGPTYGYTF
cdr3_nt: TGCGCCAGCAGCCGAAGGGGGACAGGGCCGACCTATGGCTACACCTTC

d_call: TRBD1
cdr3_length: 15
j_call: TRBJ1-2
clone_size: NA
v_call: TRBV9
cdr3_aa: CASSLSRGTNYGYTF
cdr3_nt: TGTGCCAGCAGCCTGTCCAGGGGGACTAACTATGGCTACACCTTC

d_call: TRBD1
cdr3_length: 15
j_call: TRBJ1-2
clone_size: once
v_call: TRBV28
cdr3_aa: CASSPGGRENYGYTF
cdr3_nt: TGTGCCAGCAGTCCAGGGGGAAGAGAAAACTATGGCTACACCTTC

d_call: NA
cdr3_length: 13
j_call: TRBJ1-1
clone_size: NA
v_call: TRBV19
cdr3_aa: CASSTGEDTEAFF
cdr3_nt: TGTGCCAGTAGTACCGGGGAGGACACTGAAGCTTTCTTT

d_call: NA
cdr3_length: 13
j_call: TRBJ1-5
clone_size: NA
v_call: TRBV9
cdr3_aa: CASSAEMGQPQHF
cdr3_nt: TGTGCCAGCAGCGCGGAGATGGGTCAGCCCCAGCATTTT

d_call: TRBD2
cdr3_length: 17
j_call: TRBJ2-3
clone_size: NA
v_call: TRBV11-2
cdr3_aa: CASSSPPGLAITDTQYF
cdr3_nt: TGTGCCAGCAGCTCTCCCCCGGGACTAGCGATAACGGATACGCAGTATTTT

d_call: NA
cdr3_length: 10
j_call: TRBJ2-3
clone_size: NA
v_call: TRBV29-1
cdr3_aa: CSAERDTQYF
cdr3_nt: TGCAGCGCGGAGAGGGATACGCAGTATTTT

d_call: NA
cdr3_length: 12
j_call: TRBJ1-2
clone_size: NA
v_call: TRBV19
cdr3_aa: CASSIAQRGYTF
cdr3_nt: TGTGCCAGTAGTATTGCCCAACGGGGCTACACCTTC

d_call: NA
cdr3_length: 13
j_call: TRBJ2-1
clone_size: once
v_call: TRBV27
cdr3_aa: CASSWDKYNEQFF
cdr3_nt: TGTGCCAGCAGTTGGGACAAATACAATGAGCAGTTCTTC

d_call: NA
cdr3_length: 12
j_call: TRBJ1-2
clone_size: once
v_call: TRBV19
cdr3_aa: CASSRAPGGYTF
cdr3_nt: TGTGCCAGTAGCCGGGCCCCAGGGGGCTACACCTTC

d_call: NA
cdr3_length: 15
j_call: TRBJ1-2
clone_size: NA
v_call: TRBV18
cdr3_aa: CASSPPGPGNYGYTF
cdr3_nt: TGTGCCAGCTCACCACCAGGTCCGGGGAACTATGGCTACACCTTC

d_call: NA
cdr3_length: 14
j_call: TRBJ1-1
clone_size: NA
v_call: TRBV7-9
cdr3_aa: CASSLLTPNTEAFF
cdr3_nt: TGTGCCAGCAGCTTACTGACACCGAACACTGAAGCTTTCTTT

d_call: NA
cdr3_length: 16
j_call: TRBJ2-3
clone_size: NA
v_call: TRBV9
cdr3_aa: CASSVGGGRFTDTQYF
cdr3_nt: TGTGCCAGCAGCGTAGGGGGGGGCCGGTTCACAGATACGCAGTATTTT

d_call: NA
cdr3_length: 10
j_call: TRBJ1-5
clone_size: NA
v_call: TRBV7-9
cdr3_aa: CASSRVTQHF
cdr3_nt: TGTGCCAGCAGCCGGGTTACCCAGCATTTT

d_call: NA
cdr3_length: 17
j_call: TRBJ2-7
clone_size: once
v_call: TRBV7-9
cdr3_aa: CASSLEGEGVRSYEQYF
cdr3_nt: TGTGCCAGCAGCTTAGAAGGAGAGGGGGTTCGGTCCTACGAGCAGTACTTC

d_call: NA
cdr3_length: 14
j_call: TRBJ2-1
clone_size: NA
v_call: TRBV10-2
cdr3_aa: CASSESNRFREQFF
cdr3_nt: TGCGCCAGCAGTGAGTCGAACAGGTTCAGGGAGCAGTTCTTC

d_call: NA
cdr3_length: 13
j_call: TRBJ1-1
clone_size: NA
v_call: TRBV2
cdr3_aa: CASSEKTGTEAFF
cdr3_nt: TGTGCCAGCAGTGAAAAGACAGGCACTGAAGCTTTCTTT

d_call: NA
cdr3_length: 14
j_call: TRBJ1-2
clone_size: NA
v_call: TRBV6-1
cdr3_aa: CASSDSGPNYGYTF
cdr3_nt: TGTGCCAGCAGTGATTCAGGGCCTAACTATGGCTACACCTTC

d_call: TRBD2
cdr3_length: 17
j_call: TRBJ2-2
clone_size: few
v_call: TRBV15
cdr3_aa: CATSRDLLAGAAGELFF
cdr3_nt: TGTGCCACCAGCAGAGATCTGCTAGCGGGAGCTGCCGGGGAGCTGTTTTTT

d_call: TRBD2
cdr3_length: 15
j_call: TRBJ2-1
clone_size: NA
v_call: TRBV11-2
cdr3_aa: CASSIALAGYNEQFF
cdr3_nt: TGTGCCAGCAGCATAGCGCTAGCGGGCTACAATGAGCAGTTCTTC

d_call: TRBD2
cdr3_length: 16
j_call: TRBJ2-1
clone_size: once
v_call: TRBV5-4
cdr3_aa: CASRDSGRYTYNEQFF
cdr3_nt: TGTGCCAGCAGGGATAGCGGGAGGTATACCTACAATGAGCAGTTCTTC

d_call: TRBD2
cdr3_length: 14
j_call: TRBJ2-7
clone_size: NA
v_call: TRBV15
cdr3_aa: CATSRKRESHEQYF
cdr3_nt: TGTGCCACCAGCAGGAAGCGGGAGTCCCACGAGCAGTACTTC

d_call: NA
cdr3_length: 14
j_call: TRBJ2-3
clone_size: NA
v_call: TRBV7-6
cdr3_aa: CASSLRGSTDTQYF
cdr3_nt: TGTGCCAGCAGCTTACGGGGGAGCACAGATACGCAGTATTTT